The 23 T cell receptor beta chains listed next were all sequenced from one sample in a study of T cell responses to AZD1222 COVID-19 vaccine. The method was immunoSEQ multiplex PCR; TCRdb's version includes in-frame clones alone and lacks a portion of them. The repertoire holds about 160,000 clones, with 91% as singletons. The sequencing used peripheral blood, collected on day 0 of AZD1222 vaccination. Receptors originate from an adult in good health.

This chain uses TRBV29-1 with TRBJ1-4; D uncertain. The germline V gene has CDR1 SQVTM and CDR2 ANQGSEA. Trimming pared 7 bases from V and 7 bases from J, leaving 13 bases between. CDR3 length: 12 residues. The CDR3 here is CSARRGGEKLFF. CDR3 in DNA: TGCAGCGCACGGCGGGGAGGTGAAAAACTGTTTTTT.

V and J are TRBV28 and TRBJ2-7; TRBD1 agrees at 9 bases. The CDR3 totals 15 residues. Losses at the gene ends were 8 bases for V and 3 bases for J; bases not matched to a gene: 11. Germline V gene data show CDR1 as MDHEN and CDR2 as SYDVKM. CDR3 DNA: TGTGCCAGCGCCTTACCGGGACAGGGTATCTACGAGCAGTACTTC. Its protein product is CASALPGQGIYEQYF.

This clone was seen once. This chain uses TRBV6-2 or TRBV6-3 with TRBJ1-6; 7 bases agree with TRBD1. The germline CDR1 and CDR2 sequences are MNHEY and SVGEGT. This CDR3 region has 14 residues. V lost 6 bases and J lost 8; bases outside the gene matches: 7. The CDR3 bases are TGTGCCAGCAGCAGAAAGGGGGCAGATTCACCCCTCCACTTT. Protein: CASSRKGADSPLHF.

The chain joins TRBV11-2 to TRBJ1-1; D is ambiguous. The CDR3 has 15 amino acids. Germline V CDR1 and CDR2: SGHAT, FQNNGV. Trimming removed 5 bases at V and 5 bases at J, with 18 bases between. The chain's CDR3 is CASSLRTERWTEAFF. The CDR3 coding sequence is TGTGCCAGCAGCCTGCGGACGGAGCGTTGGACTGAAGCTTTCTTT.

The rearrangement links TRBV24-1 to TRBJ2-3; 8 nucleotides agree with TRBD2. J gave up 2 bases and V 4 bases, and 7 bases lay outside the gene matches. The length of the CDR3 is 16 residues. Germline assignment: CDR1 KGHDR and CDR2 SFDVKD. The CDR3 is CATSDPSGGLTDTQYF. In nucleotides, the CDR3 is TGTGCCACCAGTGACCCCAGCGGGGGTCTCACAGATACGCAGTATTTT.

This chain links TRBV7-2 with TRBJ2-1; 8 positions agree with TRBD2. The CDR3 totals 15 residues. In germline, CDR1 is SGHTA, CDR2 FQGNSA. The V segment lost 1 base and the J segment 8 bases; nucleotides outside the gene matches: 7. CDR3 residues: CASSLGRGGGYEQFF. Here the CDR3 DNA reads TGTGCCAGCAGCTTAGGACGGGGGGGCGGTTATGAGCAGTTCTTC.

V is TRBV5-6 and J is TRBJ1-3; tentative D call: TRBD1 (5 bases). Looked up from germline, CDR1 is SGHDT and CDR2 is YYEEEE. The length of the CDR3 is 12 residues. Trimming stripped 7 bases from V and 8 bases from J, with 13 bases between. DNA for the CDR3: TGTGCCAGCGGACAATACGGCGACACCATATATTTT. Translating gives CASGQYGDTIYF. The whole variable domain, filled in from reference TRBV5-6 and TRBJ1-3, reads DAGVTQSPTHLIKTRGQQVTLRCSPKSGHDTVSWYQQALGQGPQFIFQYYEEEERQRGNFPDRFSGHQFPNYSSELNVNALLLGDSALYLCASGQYGDTIYFGEGSWLTVV.

This rearrangement joins TRBV7-2 to TRBJ1-5; a possible D gene is TRBD1 (6 bases). The germline V gene has CDR1 SGHTA and CDR2 FQGNSA. The CDR3 extends over 14 amino acids. V was pared by 4 bases and J by 4 bases, with 11 bases between. In DNA form, the CDR3 reads TGTGCCAGCAGCTCACACGACAGGAATCAGCCCCAGCATTTT. The encoded protein is CASSSHDRNQPQHF.

This chain connects TRBV25-1 to TRBJ1-1, with 10 nucleotides matching TRBD1. The junction had 4 bases not matched to a gene; V was cut back by 1 base and J by 5 bases. Per the germline V gene, CDR1 is MGHDK and CDR2 is SYGVNS. The CDR3 is made up of 15 amino acids. Here the CDR3 DNA reads TGTGCCAGCAGTGAATCGACAGGGGGCCGGACTGAAGCTTTCTTT. Encoded protein: CASSESTGGRTEAFF.

The count of this clone is one. This likely stems from a read error, as it lies one base from a far larger clone. The chain has TRBV11-3 and TRBJ2-2; D gene uncertain. With 2 bases removed from V and 2 bases from J, the gap between germline ends came to 6 bases. In germline, CDR1 is SGHNT, CDR2 YENEEA. CDR3 length: 14 amino acids. The CDR3 region has the DNA TGTGCCAGCAGCTTACACCCAAACACCGGGGAGCTGTTTTTT. Encoded protein: CASSLHPNTGELFF.

The genes are TRBV6-5 and TRBJ1-1, with 9 bases matching TRBD1. Per germline, CDR1 MNHEY and CDR2 SVGAGI. The ends lost 5 bases at V and 10 bases at J; junction bases unmatched: 5. This CDR3 contains 12 residues. CDR3 protein: CASSPQGARAFF. The DNA of the CDR3 is TGTGCCAGCAGTCCACAGGGGGCTCGAGCTTTCTTT.

Comments on this clone: The sample carries other DNA sequences with the same CDR3. The J gene is TRBJ1-1, the V gene TRBV19, with unresolved D. The ends were cut back, 2 bases at V and 3 bases at J, with 4 bases in the middle. This CDR3 is built from 12 residues. Germline loops: CDR1 LNHDA, CDR2 SQIVND (reference sequence). Here the CDR3 reads CASSIRDTEAFF. CDR3 DNA sequence: TGTGCCAGTAGTATAAGGGACACTGAAGCTTTCTTT.

This chain uses TRBV5-6 with TRBJ1-3, with D hard to call. CDR1 and CDR2 from the germline V gene are SGHDT and YYEEEE. Trimming removed 4 bases at V and 2 bases at J, with 13 bases between. The CDR3 runs to 15 residues. The CDR3 DNA follows: TGTGCCAGCAGCGCGCGCCTCGGACCTGGAAACACCATATATTTT. As protein: CASSARLGPGNTIYF. Using reference TRBV5-6 and TRBJ1-3 for the parts outside the CDR3, the full variable domain is DAGVTQSPTHLIKTRGQQVTLRCSPKSGHDTVSWYQQALGQGPQFIFQYYEEEERQRGNFPDRFSGHQFPNYSSELNVNALLLGDSALYLCASSARLGPGNTIYFGEGSWLTVV.

The chain couples TRBV28 to TRBJ1-2; 7 positions match TRBD1. Germline-derived CDR1 and CDR2 are MDHEN and SYDVKM. V lost 6 bases and J lost 4; bases outside the gene matches: 11. This CDR3 spans 15 amino acids. The CDR3 DNA reads as TGTGCCAGCAGCCCTATTTCGGGACAGCTCTATGGCTACACCTTC. This encodes CASSPISGQLYGYTF.

As regards this clone: Compared with germline, one end of the junction differs, possibly owing to a read error. The chain combines TRBV12-5 with TRBJ1-2; the match to TRBD1 covers 8 bases. The CDR3 has 13 amino acids. In germline, CDR1 is LGHNT, CDR2 FRNRAP. The CDR3 DNA reads as TGTGCTAGTGGGTTGGACAGGGTCTATGGCTACACCTTC. Translation gives CASGLDRVYGYTF.

The J gene is TRBJ1-1, the V gene TRBV18; 7 bases fit TRBD1. This CDR3 is 16 amino acids long. CDR1 KGHSH and CDR2 LQKENI come from the germline V gene. The trim removed 5 bases at V and 3 bases at J, leaving 12 bases unmatched. The CDR3 sequence: CASSTEYRGFYTEAFF. The CDR3 nucleotides read TGTGCCAGCTCAACCGAATACAGGGGATTTTACACTGAAGCTTTCTTT.

The V call is TRBV6-2 or TRBV6-3, the J call TRBJ2-7; D not resolved. The CDR3 covers 14 residues. Germline CDR1 is MNHEY and CDR2 is SVGEGT. Trimming shortened V by 4 bases and J by 2 bases, and 12 bases separated the two germline ends. This chain's CDR3 is CASSFSGTTYEQYF. CDR3 DNA sequence: TGTGCCAGCAGTTTTTCGGGCACAACCTACGAGCAGTACTTC.

This rearrangement joins TRBV6-4 to TRBJ2-1; perhaps TRBD2 as D (6 bases). Per germline, CDR1 MRHNA and CDR2 SNTAGT. The CDR3 has 14 residues. The V and J ends lost 2 bases and 9 bases respectively, with 14 bases between them. The CDR3 DNA reads as TGTGCCAGCAGTGACCTTTACCGAGCGGGTGAGCAGTTCTTC. Amino acids: CASSDLYRAGEQFF.

V and J are TRBV18 and TRBJ2-7; D possibly corresponds to TRBD1 (6 bases). This CDR3 has 15 residues. The germline gives CDR1 KGHSH, CDR2 LQKENI. V gave up 4 bases and J gave up 2 bases, with 15 bases separating them. CDR3 region: CASSHRQGRPYEQYF. The CDR3 coding sequence is TGTGCCAGCTCACACCGGCAGGGGCGCCCCTACGAGCAGTACTTC.

This chain joins TRBV5-1 and TRBJ2-1; tentatively, D is TRBD2 (6 bases). Germline CDR1 and CDR2: SGHRS and YFSETQ. V was cut by 4 bases and J by 2 bases, with 13 bases left in between. CDR3 length: 15 residues. The CDR3 loop reads CASSETGTPYNEQFF. CDR3 coding DNA: TGCGCCAGCAGCGAGACCGGGACTCCCTACAATGAGCAGTTCTTC.

Only a few counts were recorded for this clone. The same CDR3 is also encoded by other DNA sequences in this sample. The chain carries TRBV11-2 and TRBJ2-3, with a weak D call TRBD2 (5 bases). The CDR3 consists of 15 residues. Trimming stripped 1 base from V and 0 bases from J, with 8 bases between. CDR1 SGHAT and CDR2 FQNNGV come from the germline V gene. The CDR3 nucleotides are TGTGCCAGCAGCTTAGCGGGGTTCAGCACAGATACGCAGTATTTT. Amino acids: CASSLAGFSTDTQYF.

A note on this clone: One end of the junction does not line up with germline, which may come from a read error. The V and J genes are TRBV4-3 and TRBJ1-1; D remains ambiguous. From germline, CDR1 is LGHNA and CDR2 YSLEER. The CDR3 is made up of 13 amino acids. The chain's CDR3 is CASSQWISQPRLF. The CDR3 DNA is TGCGCCAGCAGCCAATGGATCAGTCAGCCTCGCCTATTT.

V and J are TRBV30 and TRBJ1-1; D remains unclear. The CDR3 runs to 14 residues. Germline V gives CDR1 GTSNPN, CDR2 SVGIG (reference sequence). The V gene lost 2 bases and the J gene lost 1 base, with 11 bases spanning the gap. The CDR3 sequence is CAWSPPGRNTEAFF. Here the CDR3 DNA reads TGTGCCTGGAGTCCTCCTGGGCGGAACACTGAAGCTTTCTTT.